These 27 T cell receptor beta chains share one sample of origin, sequenced in a study of shared clonotypes between healthy human individuals. Assay used: immunoSEQ multiplex PCR; TCRdb lists only in-frame clones, some missing. Of roughly 1,500,000 clones listed, 95% to 99% are singletons. The sample comprised naive CD4+ T cells sorted from blood. The sample's subset: CD45RA+ positively selected. These receptors all come from a man aged 25 to 40 in good health.

The V call is TRBV19, the J call TRBJ2-1, with 9 bases aligning to TRBD1. V lost 5 bases and J lost 9; bases outside the gene matches: 11. The germline gives CDR1 LNHDA, CDR2 SQIVND (reference sequence). There are 15 residues in the CDR3. For the CDR3, the DNA is TGTGCCAGTAGTCCTCGTCCCGGGACAGGGACTGAGCAGTTCTTC. It is translated as CASSPRPGTGTEQFF. The full variable domain, in which reference TRBV19 and TRBJ2-1 provide the parts outside the CDR3, is DGGITQSPKYLFRKEGQNVTLSCEQNLNHDAMYWYRQDPGQGLRLIYYSQIVNDFQKGDIAEGYSVSREKKESFPLTVTSAQKNPTAFYLCASSPRPGTGTEQFFGPGTRLTVL.

The V and J genes are TRBV7-8 and TRBJ2-7; 10 bases map to TRBD2. V lost 0 bases to trimming and J lost 7 bases; unmatched junction nucleotides: 6. The CDR3 runs 15 residues. Germline loops: CDR1 SGHVS, CDR2 FQNEAQ. Here the CDR3 reads CASSLAVLAGDEQYF. CDR3 DNA: TGTGCCAGCAGCTTAGCGGTCCTAGCGGGAGATGAGCAGTACTTC.

The chain has TRBV7-2 and TRBJ2-5, with D hard to call. Germline CDR1 and CDR2: SGHTA and FQGNSA. This CDR3 has 15 amino acids. V lost 5 bases and J 2 bases, leaving 15 bases between the germline ends. This chain's CDR3 is CASSPRVSSQETQYF. The CDR3 DNA reads TGTGCCAGCAGCCCTCGGGTTAGTAGTCAAGAGACCCAGTACTTC.

This clone was seen only once. This chain connects TRBV7-9 to TRBJ2-7; 7 nucleotides line up with TRBD1. Trimming cost V 1 base and J 2 bases; bases outside gene matches: 5. This CDR3 has 15 amino acids. Germline V gene data show CDR1 as SEHNR and CDR2 as FQNEAQ (reference sequence). The DNA of the CDR3 is TGTGCCAGCAGCTTAGGTGGGACAGCGGCCTACGAGCAGTACTTC. This codes for CASSLGGTAAYEQYF.

DNA for the CDR3: TGTGCCAGCTCAATCTTGCGGGTATCCTACAATGAGCAGTTCTTC. This sequence encodes CASSILRVSYNEQFF. V gene TRBV18 combines with J gene TRBJ2-1; possible D gene TRBD2, 5 bases. V shed 5 bases and J shed 1 base, with 12 bases lying between them. Germline values: CDR1 KGHSH, CDR2 LQKENI. The CDR3 sequence is 15 residues long.

This clone was seen once. The chain combines TRBV19 with TRBJ1-2, with D possibly TRBD1 on 5 matching bases. The CDR3 has 13 amino acids. Germline CDR1 and CDR2: LNHDA and SQIVND (reference sequence). V lost 6 bases to trimming and J lost 5 bases, with 13 bases between them. CDR3 in DNA: TGTGCCAGTAGCAAACAGGCCCGGTATGGCTACACCTTC. The encoded protein is CASSKQARYGYTF.

The V gene is TRBV28, the J gene TRBJ1-2, with D perhaps matching TRBD1 (5 bases). The germline V and J ends were trimmed by 4 bases and 8 bases, with 17 bases remaining between them. This CDR3 contains 14 residues. Germline CDR1 MDHEN, CDR2 SYDVKM. CDR3 in amino acids: CASSSGTALEGYTF. CDR3 DNA: TGTGCCAGCAGTTCCGGGACCGCCTTGGAGGGCTACACCTTC.

The chain recombines TRBV5-4 with TRBJ2-3; the match to TRBD1 covers 9 bases. Germline V gives CDR1 SGHNT, CDR2 YYREEE (reference sequence). The CDR3 is 16 residues long. Losses at the gene ends were 4 bases for V and 3 bases for J; bases not matched to a gene: 9. The CDR3 DNA is TGTGCCAGCAGCCCACACAGGGGGCGCGGAACAGATACGCAGTATTTT. It yields the protein CASSPHRGRGTDTQYF.

This chain links TRBV4-3 with TRBJ1-2; D is perhaps TRBD1 (6 bases). Trimming pared 1 base from V and 8 bases from J, leaving 11 bases between. The length of the CDR3 is 13 residues. Germline V gene sequence: CDR1 LGHNA, CDR2 YSLEER. The CDR3: CASSQVGTSGYTF. The CDR3 region has the DNA TGCGCCAGCAGCCAAGTCGGGACATCGGGCTACACCTTC.

The chain combines TRBV5-8 with TRBJ1-4, with D tentatively TRBD1 (5 bases). CDR1 is SGHTS, CDR2 YDEGEE, per germline. This CDR3 comprises 18 residues. Deletions cut 3 bases from V and 0 bases from J, with 18 bases between. CDR3 amino acids: CASSSSWGGTTTNEKLFF. CDR3 bases: TGTGCCAGCAGCTCTTCCTGGGGCGGAACAACAACTAATGAAAAACTGTTTTTT. Full variable domain (remainder filled in from reference TRBV5-8 and TRBJ1-4): EAGVTQSPTHLIKTRGQQATLRCSPISGHTSVYWYQQALGLGLQFLLWYDEGEERNRGNFPPRFSGRQFPNYSSELNVNALELEDSALYLCASSSSWGGTTTNEKLFFGSGTQLSVL.

The chain is built from TRBV15 and TRBJ2-7; D is uncertain. This CDR3 spans 13 amino acids. Trimming shortened V by 10 bases and J by 0 bases, and 13 bases separated the two germline ends. Germline loops: CDR1 LNHNV, CDR2 YYDKDF (reference sequence). The CDR3 loop is CASRHRSSYEQYF. The DNA of the CDR3 is TGTGCCAGTCGCCATAGGAGCTCCTACGAGCAGTACTTC.

Comment on this clone: The same CDR3 can be traced to other DNA sequences in this sample. This chain uses TRBV7-2 with TRBJ2-5, with 7 bases identical to TRBD1. CDR3 size: 14 residues. Per germline, CDR1 SGHTA and CDR2 FQGNSA. The V gene end was trimmed by 5 bases and the J gene end by 1 base; junction bases not matched to a gene: 4. The CDR3 region is CASSRDRVQETQYF. DNA for the CDR3: TGTGCCAGCAGCCGTGACAGGGTCCAAGAGACCCAGTACTTC.

This clone appeared a single time. The CDR3 here is CASSMTQGTGTDTQYF. As DNA, the CDR3 is TGTGCCAGCAGTATGACACAGGGGACGGGCACAGATACGCAGTATTTT. The chain joins TRBV6-4 to TRBJ2-3; 7 nucleotides line up with TRBD1. The germline CDR1 and CDR2 sequences are MRHNA and SNTAGT. V shed 5 bases, J shed 1 base, and the junction held 9 bases outside the gene matches. The CDR3 totals 16 residues.

The genes are TRBV7-7 and TRBJ2-2; a possible D gene is TRBD2 (5 bases). This CDR3 is 13 amino acids long. Per germline, CDR1 SSHAT and CDR2 FNYEAQ (reference sequence). The ends were cut back, 0 bases at V and 7 bases at J, with 6 bases in the middle. As DNA, the CDR3 is TGTGCCAGCAGCTTAGCGGCGGGCGGGGAGCTGTTTTTT. Protein: CASSLAAGGELFF.

V and J are TRBV5-5 and TRBJ1-2; D possibly corresponds to TRBD1 (5 bases). The CDR3 spans 15 residues. The V gene lost 1 base and the J gene lost 5 bases, with 15 bases spanning the gap. Germline assignment: CDR1 SGHKS and CDR2 YYEKEE (reference sequence). CDR3 sequence reads: CASSLRTSPPYGYTF. CDR3 coding DNA: TGTGCCAGCAGCTTGCGGACATCACCGCCGTATGGCTACACCTTC.

CDR3 in DNA: TGCAGTGCATACCTAAAAGAGCAGTACTTC. Its translation is CSAYLKEQYF. This rearrangement joins TRBV20-1 to TRBJ2-7; the D is unclear. CDR3 size: 10 residues. Germline V gene lookup returns CDR1 DFQATT and CDR2 SNEGSKA (reference sequence). Trimming left V 6 bases short and J 7 bases short, with 10 bases between.

The chain recombines TRBV5-4 with TRBJ2-2; D possibly matches TRBD1 or TRBD2 (6 bases each). Looked up from germline, CDR1 is SGHNT and CDR2 is YYREEE (reference sequence). CDR3 length: 16 amino acids. Trimming left V 4 bases short and J 4 bases short, with 17 bases between. The CDR3 region has the DNA TGTGCCAGCAGCCGGAACAGAGAGGGGGGCACCGGGGAGCTGTTTTTT. Protein product: CASSRNREGGTGELFF.

This chain uses TRBV28 with TRBJ2-7; a possible D gene is TRBD1 (5 bases). This CDR3 is 15 amino acids long. V lost 6 bases and J 0 bases, leaving 15 bases between the germline ends. Germline V lookup: CDR1 MDHEN, CDR2 SYDVKM. This CDR3 is CASRGRGRSSYEQYF. CDR3 sequence (DNA): TGTGCCAGCAGGGGTAGGGGAAGGAGCTCCTACGAGCAGTACTTC.

V is TRBV27 and J is TRBJ2-7; 7 nucleotides agree with TRBD2. The CDR3 is made up of 14 amino acids. In germline, CDR1 is MNHEY, CDR2 SMNVEV (reference sequence). V was clipped by 3 bases and J by 5 bases; unmatched bases: 7. The CDR3 DNA reads TGTGCCAGCAGTTTTGCGGGAGAATGGGACGAGCAGTACTTC. Its translation is CASSFAGEWDEQYF.

V is TRBV27 and J is TRBJ2-7; 7 bases line up with TRBD2. Trimming took 0 bases from V and 0 from J; bases not matched to a gene: 2. CDR1 is MNHEY, CDR2 SMNVEV, per germline (reference sequence). This CDR3 has 15 residues. CDR3 region: CASSLSLAVSYEQYF. In nucleotides, the CDR3 is TGTGCCAGCAGTTTATCCCTAGCGGTCTCCTACGAGCAGTACTTC.

The chain recombines TRBV29-1 with TRBJ2-1; TRBD2 aligns across 7 bases. Trimming removed 7 bases from V and 7 bases from J; junction bases left unmatched: 13. Germline assignment: CDR1 SQVTM and CDR2 ANQGSEA. The CDR3 consists of 14 residues. CDR3 DNA: TGCAGCGCCAGCAATAGCGGGTCGCGGAATGAGCAGTTCTTC. Amino acids: CSASNSGSRNEQFF.

V and J are TRBV6-4 and TRBJ2-3, with TRBD1 identical over 9 bases. The CDR3 is 14 residues long. From germline, CDR1 is MRHNA and CDR2 SNTAGT. With 3 bases clipped from V and 4 bases from J, the junction kept 2 bases outside the gene matches. For the CDR3, the DNA is TGTGCCAGCAGTGAGACAGGGGGTCCAGATACGCAGTATTTT. Translating it yields CASSETGGPDTQYF.

This chain joins TRBV28 and TRBJ1-1; D is undetermined. This CDR3 is built from 12 residues. V was pared by 11 bases and J by 0 bases, with 10 bases between. CDR1 is MDHEN and CDR2 is SYDVKM in the germline V gene. Here the CDR3 reads CAAEELNTEAFF. The CDR3 nucleotides are TGTGCCGCCGAAGAACTGAACACTGAAGCTTTCTTT.

The chain is built from TRBV29-1 and TRBJ2-7; D assignment may be TRBD1 or TRBD2 (5 bases each). Germline V gives CDR1 SQVTM, CDR2 ANQGSEA. V was trimmed by 2 bases and J by 1 base, leaving 9 bases between them. The CDR3 loop spans 13 amino acids. Written as DNA, the CDR3 is TGCAGCGTTGAATTGGGGGAGTCCTACGAGCAGTACTTC. Translation gives CSVELGESYEQYF.

The DNA of the CDR3 is TGTGCCAGCAGCCCGGGACTAGCGGGAGAAAGTGACGAGCAGTACTTC. Amino acids: CASSPGLAGESDEQYF. This chain joins TRBV14 and TRBJ2-7; 14 nucleotides match TRBD2. After removal of 4 bases from V and 5 bases from J, the junction contained 7 bases not matched to a gene. CDR1 is SGHDN and CDR2 is FVKESK in the germline V gene. This CDR3 comprises 16 residues.

This rearrangement joins TRBV29-1 to TRBJ1-2, with D unclear. Germline assignment: CDR1 SQVTM and CDR2 ANQGSEA. V gave up 7 bases and J gave up 6 bases, with 9 bases separating them. There are 10 residues in the CDR3. The CDR3 nucleotides read TGCAGCGCTGTAAAGGATGGCTACACCTTC. This sequence encodes CSAVKDGYTF. The entire variable domain, with the rest obtained from reference TRBV29-1 and TRBJ1-2, is as follows: SAVISQKPSRDICQRGTSLTIQCQVDSQVTMMFWYRQQPGQSLTLIATANQGSEATYESGFVIDKFPISRPNLTFSTLTVSNMSPEDSSIYLCSAVKDGYTFGSGTRLTVV.

The rearrangement links TRBV5-4 to TRBJ2-7; tentatively, D is TRBD1 (6 bases). CDR3 size: 14 residues. Germline CDR1 is SGHNT and CDR2 is YYREEE (reference sequence). V lost 2 bases to trimming and J lost 3 bases, with 12 bases between them. The CDR3 DNA follows: TGTGCCAGCAGCTTCCTGACGGACAGCTACGAGCAGTACTTC. It specifies CASSFLTDSYEQYF.